This T cell receptor beta chain appears in the sequencing data of a study of blood T cell repertoires in COVID-19. As for the study in general: PBMCs, B-cell-depleted T cells, or T cells were the source of the cDNA or gDNA that made up the material.

Using immunoSEQ multiplex PCR, the repertoire was profiled, and TCRdb retains in-frame clones only, with some absent. Found here are around 99,000 clones, more than 70% of them singletons; the top ten hold around 7%. CDR1 and CDR2 from the germline V gene are LGHDT and YNNKEL (reference sequence). V was clipped by 4 bases and J by 0 bases, with 21 bases between them. The CDR3 contains 19 residues. This TCR came from a man between 50 and 59 years old with active or convalescent COVID-19. The rearrangement uses TRBV3-1 (or the pseudogene TRBV3-2) and TRBJ2-2, with a possible D match to TRBD1 (7 bases). Specimen: peripheral blood. The DNA of the CDR3 is TGTGCCAGCAGCCTGCGGGACAGAGAGTATACCGCGAACACCGGGGAGCTGTTTTTT. It specifies CASSLRDREYTANTGELFF.